A single sample is the source of the 29 T cell receptor beta chains below, sequenced in a study of CD8+ T cells in alopecia areata. Extraction and reverse transcription of RNA yielded cDNA as the sequencing template. The repertoire was sequenced with immunoSEQ multiplex PCR; TCRdb's copy has only in-frame clones and lacks some. The sample lists roughly 120,000 clones, around two fifths occurring once. Sequencing was done on a sample of CD4+ T cells sorted from blood. These receptors all stem from a human donor with alopecia areata.

The rearrangement uses TRBV4-3 and TRBJ2-4; perhaps TRBD2 as D (6 bases). This CDR3 spans 17 amino acids. CDR1 and CDR2 from the germline V gene are LGHNA and YSLEER. V gave up 1 base and J gave up 3 bases, with 16 bases separating them. DNA for the CDR3: TGCGCCAGCAGCCAAGTTGGCGGGGCCAGAGTCAAAAACATTCAGTACTTC. Translating it yields CASSQVGGARVKNIQYF.

This clone was recorded many times. The rearrangement links TRBV14 to TRBJ2-7, with a tentative D call TRBD2 (5 bases). The V and J ends lost 1 base and 6 bases respectively, with 19 bases between them. Germline V gene lookup returns CDR1 SGHDN and CDR2 FVKESK. This CDR3 is 16 amino acids long. The CDR3, as DNA: TGTGCCAGCAGCCAAGGTCGAGGGCCTCGGTTTAGCGAGCAGTACTTC. Amino acids: CASSQGRGPRFSEQYF.

This clone appeared a single time. The chain couples TRBV30 to TRBJ2-1; D could derive from TRBD1 or TRBD2 (6 bases each). Trimming removed 2 bases at V and 5 bases at J, with 16 bases between. The germline gives CDR1 GTSNPN, CDR2 SVGIG (reference sequence). There are 15 residues in the CDR3. CDR3 coding DNA: TGTGCCTGGAGTCGCGTCGGGGGCTGGGACAATGAGCAGTTCTTC. It translates to CAWSRVGGWDNEQFF.

The chain links TRBV29-1 to TRBJ2-5; D uncertain. Germline values: CDR1 SQVTM, CDR2 ANQGSEA. The ends were cut back, 1 base at V and 5 bases at J, with 11 bases in the middle. This CDR3 contains 13 residues. The DNA of the CDR3 is TGCAGCGTTGAAGGTCTATCCAGGGAGACCCAGTACTTC. Translating gives CSVEGLSRETQYF.

This chain links TRBV5-1 with TRBJ1-1; the D is unclear. The V gene's germline CDR1 is SGHRS and CDR2 YFSETQ. The ends were cut back, 0 bases at V and 1 base at J, with 7 bases in the middle. The CDR3 spans 14 residues. CDR3 sequence: CASSLGNRNTEAFF. CDR3 coding DNA: TGCGCCAGCAGCTTGGGTAACAGGAACACTGAAGCTTTCTTT.

This clone showed up just once. The gene calls are TRBV7-2 and TRBJ2-7; D may be TRBD1 (6 bases). Germline V lookup: CDR1 SGHTA, CDR2 FQGNSA. Between the trimmed V and J ends, which lost 5 bases and 3 bases, there was a span of 14 bases. The CDR3 totals 14 residues. In DNA, the CDR3 is TGTGCCAGCAGCCCTAACACAGGGTACTACGAGCAGTACTTC. Translating it yields CASSPNTGYYEQYF.

This clone turned up a few times. The gene calls are TRBV2 and TRBJ2-5; 7 bases are a match to TRBD2. V trimming: 6 bases; J trimming: 2 bases; junction bases outside the gene matches: 12. Germline V gene lookup returns CDR1 SNHLY and CDR2 FYNNEI. The CDR3 has 16 amino acids. DNA of the CDR3: TGTGCCAGCAGGGACACCGGGACTAATGCGCAAGAGACCCAGTACTTC. This sequence encodes CASRDTGTNAQETQYF.

The chain uses TRBV7-3 and TRBJ1-3; no clear D gene. Germline-derived CDR1 and CDR2 are SGHTA and FQGTGA. The ends were cut back, 1 base at V and 0 bases at J, with 7 bases in the middle. This CDR3 contains 15 residues. The CDR3 sequence: CASSLNGNSGNTIYF. The CDR3 DNA is TGTGCCAGCAGCTTAAACGGCAACTCTGGAAACACCATATATTTT. The full variable domain, with the rest looked up from reference TRBV7-3 and TRBJ1-3, is GAGVSQTPSNKVTEKGKYVELRCDPISGHTALYWYRQSLGQGPEFLIYFQGTGAADDSGLPNDRFFAVRPEGSVSTLKIQRTERGDSAVYLCASSLNGNSGNTIYFGEGSWLTVV.

In this sample, this clone turned up many times. The genes are TRBV7-2 and TRBJ2-3, with D unresolved. Deletions cut 5 bases from V and 5 bases from J, with 8 bases between. This CDR3 comprises 12 residues. Germline assignment: CDR1 SGHTA and CDR2 FQGNSA. This chain's CDR3 is CASSPWGDTQYF. The DNA of the CDR3 is TGTGCCAGCAGCCCCTGGGGAGATACGCAGTATTTT.

V and J are TRBV30 and TRBJ2-1; no firm D call. Germline V gene data show CDR1 as GTSNPN and CDR2 as SVGIG (reference sequence). CDR3 size: 12 residues. V shed 4 bases and J shed 0 bases, with 4 bases lying between them. Here the CDR3 reads CAWIPSYNEQFF. CDR3 nucleotide sequence: TGTGCCTGGATCCCCTCCTACAATGAGCAGTTCTTC.

The rearrangement uses TRBV5-1 and TRBJ2-2, with D tentatively TRBD1 or TRBD2 (5 bases each). V was cut by 3 bases and J by 3 bases, with 12 bases left in between. The CDR3 contains 15 residues. CDR1 is SGHRS and CDR2 is YFSETQ in the germline V gene. In nucleotides, the CDR3 is TGCGCCAGCAGCTCGCTGGGGCGGGACACCGGGGAGCTGTTTTTT. Its protein product is CASSSLGRDTGELFF.

This clone was observed a few times. The chain has TRBV30 and TRBJ2-2; 9 bases map to TRBD2. This CDR3 has 14 amino acids. Germline-derived CDR1 and CDR2 are GTSNPN and SVGIG (reference sequence). The V gene end was trimmed by 3 bases and the J gene end by 4 bases; junction bases not matched to a gene: 3. CDR3 amino acids: CAWRRAGGTGELFF. CDR3 sequence (DNA): TGTGCCTGGAGAAGAGCGGGAGGCACCGGGGAGCTGTTTTTT.

In the case of this clone: The same CDR3 can be traced to other DNA sequences in this sample. V usage is TRBV7-2 and J usage is TRBJ2-5; D remains unclear. Germline assignment: CDR1 SGHTA and CDR2 FQGNSA. This CDR3 comprises 13 residues. V gave up 1 base and J gave up 4 bases, with 7 bases separating them. This chain's CDR3 is CASSLGRGETQYF. CDR3 sequence (DNA): TGTGCCAGCAGCTTAGGGCGAGGAGAGACCCAGTACTTC. Full variable domain (remainder filled in from reference TRBV7-2 and TRBJ2-5): GAGVSQSPSNKVTEKGKDVELRCDPISGHTALYWYRQSLGQGLEFLIYFQGNSAPDKSGLPSDRFSAERTGGSVSTLTIQRTQQEDSAVYLCASSLGRGETQYFGPGTRLLVL.

This clone has more than one count but fewer than ten. The chain recombines TRBV30 with TRBJ2-5, with 11 nucleotides matching TRBD1. The CDR3 has 16 residues. Germline V gene sequence: CDR1 GTSNPN, CDR2 SVGIG (reference sequence). J lost 3 bases, V lost 4 bases, and 10 bases had no gene match. In DNA, the CDR3 is TGTGCCTGGAAGGACAGGGGGCGCGCAGGTGAAGAGACCCAGTACTTC. It codes for CAWKDRGRAGEETQYF. The variable domain in full, completed from reference TRBV30 and TRBJ2-5, reads SQTIHQWPATLVQPVGSPLSLECTVEGTSNPNLYWYRQAAGRGLQLLFYSVGIGQISSEVPQNLSASRPQDRQFILSSKKLLLSDSGFYLCAWKDRGRAGEETQYFGPGTRLLVL.

V is TRBV4-3 and J is TRBJ2-7; TRBD1 is a possible D gene (6 bases). Germline V CDR1 and CDR2: LGHNA, YSLEER. The CDR3 spans 14 residues. V gave up 5 bases and J gave up 1 base, with 12 bases separating them. The CDR3 spells CASSTGQGSYEQYF. CDR3 bases: TGCGCCAGCAGCACAGGGCAAGGTTCCTACGAGCAGTACTTC.

J is TRBJ2-6 and V is TRBV6-5; D not certain. CDR1 is MNHEY, CDR2 SVGAGI, per germline. V was clipped by 4 bases and J by 1 base, with 5 bases between them. CDR3 size: 14 residues. The DNA of the CDR3 is TGTGCCAGCAGTTCGGAGTCTGGGGCCAACGTCCTGACTTTC. Protein sequence: CASSSESGANVLTF.

The chain couples TRBV7-3 to TRBJ2-1; possible D gene TRBD2, 6 bases. This CDR3 has 13 residues. The germline V and J ends were trimmed by 6 bases and 4 bases, with 10 bases remaining between them. CDR1 and CDR2 (germline): SGHTA, FQGTGA. For the CDR3, the DNA is TGTGCCAGCAGTTCGACTAGTTACAATGAGCAGTTCTTC. It is translated as CASSSTSYNEQFF. The full variable domain, in which reference TRBV7-3 and TRBJ2-1 provide the parts outside the CDR3, is GAGVSQTPSNKVTEKGKYVELRCDPISGHTALYWYRQSLGQGPEFLIYFQGTGAADDSGLPNDRFFAVRPEGSVSTLKIQRTERGDSAVYLCASSSTSYNEQFFGPGTRLTVL.

As DNA, the CDR3 is TGTGCCAGCAGTCCTCTCGACATCTACGAGCAGTACTTC. Its translation is CASSPLDIYEQYF. The gene calls are TRBV6-5 and TRBJ2-7; D is undetermined. Trimming took off 5 bases at V and 3 bases at J, with 11 bases between the two ends. The CDR3 loop spans 13 amino acids. The germline gives CDR1 MNHEY, CDR2 SVGAGI.

This clone was seen a handful of times. The chain is built from TRBV4-3 and TRBJ1-2, with D hard to call. CDR1 LGHNA and CDR2 YSLEER come from the germline V gene. The CDR3 sequence is 13 residues long. Deletions cut 4 bases from V and 8 bases from J, with 14 bases between. CDR3 in DNA: TGCGCCAGCAGCCCCCTGGCGTGGGAAGGCTACACCTTC. Amino acid sequence: CASSPLAWEGYTF.

The rearrangement uses TRBV4-3 and TRBJ2-7; D is undetermined. Germline-derived CDR1 and CDR2 are LGHNA and YSLEER. Trimming pared 1 base from V and 0 bases from J, leaving 7 bases between. This CDR3 contains 14 residues. CDR3 amino acids: CASSQGVHSYEQYF. The CDR3 DNA reads TGCGCCAGCAGCCAAGGGGTCCACTCCTACGAGCAGTACTTC.

V is TRBV27 and J is TRBJ2-5; the match to TRBD1 covers 7 bases. From germline, CDR1 is MNHEY and CDR2 SMNVEV (reference sequence). CDR3 length: 14 residues. J was trimmed by 6 bases and V by 6 bases; bases with no gene match: 10. CDR3 region: CASSLGTASQTQYF. CDR3 in DNA: TGTGCCAGCAGCCTCGGGACAGCGTCTCAGACCCAGTACTTC.

This chain uses TRBV29-1 with TRBJ2-3; D is uncertain. Germline-derived CDR1 and CDR2 are SQVTM and ANQGSEA. The CDR3 is 13 residues long. V lost 2 bases, J lost 0 bases, and 6 bases lay in between. CDR3 DNA sequence: TGCAGCGTTGAAATCGGAAGCACAGATACGCAGTATTTT. Encoded protein: CSVEIGSTDTQYF.

This clone was detected only a few times. The genes are TRBV29-1 and TRBJ2-5; D might be TRBD2 (5 bases). CDR1 and CDR2 from the germline V gene are SQVTM and ANQGSEA. V was pared by 3 bases and J by 5 bases, with 13 bases between. The CDR3 has 13 amino acids. Here the CDR3 DNA reads TGCAGCGTTGAGAGGGCGGCTTCGGAGACCCAGTACTTC. Its protein product is CSVERAASETQYF.

This clone was observed a handful of times. The chain couples TRBV29-1 to TRBJ1-2; D is undetermined. Trimming left V 6 bases short and J 4 bases short, with 21 bases between. This CDR3 contains 15 residues. CDR1 is SQVTM, CDR2 ANQGSEA, per germline. CDR3 coding DNA: TGCAGCGTCCGATCGCCCGGGAGACGGTTCTATGGCTACACCTTC. It translates to CSVRSPGRRFYGYTF.

This rearrangement joins TRBV5-6 to TRBJ2-5; a possible D gene is TRBD1 (5 bases). Between the trimmed V and J ends, which lost 0 bases and 9 bases, there was a span of 12 bases. Germline lookup yields CDR1 SGHDT and CDR2 YYEEEE. The CDR3 has 13 residues. For the CDR3, the DNA is TGTGCCAGCAGCTTGGACAGGAGAATTGCCCAGTACTTC. Its protein is CASSLDRRIAQYF.

The chain couples TRBV28 to TRBJ2-7; 7 bases fit TRBD1. This CDR3 spans 14 amino acids. CDR1 is MDHEN and CDR2 is SYDVKM in the germline V gene. V shed 3 bases, J shed 2 bases, and the junction held 4 bases outside the gene matches. CDR3 protein: CASSFDRVAYEQYF. The CDR3 nucleotides read TGTGCCAGCAGTTTCGACAGGGTCGCCTACGAGCAGTACTTC.

The gene calls are TRBV29-1 and TRBJ2-2, with D unclear. Germline loops: CDR1 SQVTM, CDR2 ANQGSEA. Trimming stripped 7 bases from V and 4 bases from J, with 13 bases between. The CDR3 is made up of 13 amino acids. The CDR3 sequence: CSADMTSTGELFF. The DNA for the CDR3 is TGCAGCGCCGACATGACGAGCACCGGGGAGCTGTTTTTT.

This rearrangement joins TRBV30 to TRBJ2-3; D remains unclear. Germline loops: CDR1 GTSNPN, CDR2 SVGIG (reference sequence). V dropped 2 bases and J dropped 0 bases, with 3 bases sitting between them. The CDR3 runs to 12 residues. This chain's CDR3 is CAWSTSTDTQYF. CDR3 bases: TGTGCCTGGAGTACCAGCACAGATACGCAGTATTTT.

This clone was counted a few times. CDR3: CASRRASFTDTQYF. The CDR3 region has the DNA TGTGCCAGCAGGAGGGCCTCGTTCACAGATACGCAGTATTTT. V is TRBV2 and J is TRBJ2-3; tentative D call: TRBD2 (5 bases). There are 14 residues in the CDR3. Germline V gene sequence: CDR1 SNHLY, CDR2 FYNNEI. V lost 6 bases and J lost 2, with 12 bases in between. The full variable domain, rest sourced from reference TRBV2 and TRBJ2-3, is EPEVTQTPSHQVTQMGQEVILRCVPISNHLYFYWYRQILGQKVEFLVSFYNNEISEKSEIFDDQFSVERPDGSNFTLKIRSTKLEDSAMYFCASRRASFTDTQYFGPGTRLTVL.